Below, 14 T cell receptor beta chains from the same sample are listed, as sequenced in a study of cytomegalovirus exposure and HLA in healthy donors. Data came from immunoSEQ multiplex PCR; TCRdb stores just in-frame clones and leaves some out. Seen here are approximately 230,000 clones, 87% observed once, and the top ten hold 9.5% to 15%. Sequenced: PBMCs. Source of these receptors: a man between 18 and 29 years old in good health and CMV-seropositive.

This chain joins TRBV28 and TRBJ2-1; D is unresolved. CDR1 is MDHEN and CDR2 is SYDVKM in the germline V gene. Trimming left V 1 base short and J 5 bases short, with 9 bases between. This CDR3 comprises 14 residues. CDR3 loop: CASSLFANDNEQFF. DNA of the CDR3: TGTGCCAGCAGTTTATTCGCTAATGACAATGAGCAGTTCTTC.

J is TRBJ2-2 and V is TRBV6-5; 7 bases align to TRBD1. V lost 6 bases and J lost 0; bases outside the gene matches: 4. Germline lookup yields CDR1 MNHEY and CDR2 SVGAGI. This CDR3 comprises 15 residues. The CDR3 protein is CASSETGSNTGELFF. The CDR3 DNA follows: TGTGCCAGCAGCGAGACAGGGTCGAACACCGGGGAGCTGTTTTTT.

The chain carries TRBV23-1 and TRBJ2-1; D is unclear. TRBV23-1 is treated as an ORF (open reading frame) with a function not yet certain. The CDR3 contains 15 residues. The V gene lost 7 bases and the J gene lost 0 bases, with 13 bases spanning the gap. CDR3 in DNA: TGCGCCAGCAAAGAAGGACGTCCCTCCTACAATGAGCAGTTCTTC. Residues: CASKEGRPSYNEQFF.

The rearrangement joins TRBV9 to TRBJ2-1; 7 bases are shared with TRBD2. From germline, CDR1 is SGDLS and CDR2 YYNGEE. This CDR3 has 16 residues. With 0 bases clipped from V and 3 bases from J, the junction kept 6 bases outside the gene matches. CDR3 in DNA: TGTGCCAGCAGCGTAGTACGAGCGGGGAACTACAATGAGCAGTTCTTC. This encodes CASSVVRAGNYNEQFF.

This rearrangement joins TRBV2 to TRBJ2-2, with a possible D match to TRBD2 (6 bases). This CDR3 is built from 15 residues. Germline V gene data show CDR1 as SNHLY and CDR2 as FYNNEI. V was pared by 3 bases and J by 2 bases, with 10 bases between. CDR3 in amino acids: CASSEVRGNTGELFF. The CDR3 nucleotides read TGTGCCAGCAGTGAGGTGCGGGGTAACACCGGGGAGCTGTTTTTT.

The V gene is TRBV7-8, the J gene TRBJ1-1, with TRBD1 matching 7 bases. Looked up from germline, CDR1 is SGHVS and CDR2 is FQNEAQ. Trimming took 1 base from V and 1 from J; bases not matched to a gene: 6. This CDR3 is 16 amino acids long. The CDR3 bases are TGTGCCAGCAGCTTAGAACAGGGGACTCCGAACACTGAAGCTTTCTTT. It specifies CASSLEQGTPNTEAFF. Full variable domain (missing parts from reference TRBV7-8 and TRBJ1-1): GAGVSQSPRYKVAKRGQDVALRCDPISGHVSLFWYQQALGQGPEFLTYFQNEAQLDKSGLPSDRFFAERPEGSVSTLKIQRTQQEDSAVYLCASSLEQGTPNTEAFFGQGTRLTVV.

The V and J genes are TRBV5-4 and TRBJ2-5, with TRBD1 matching 9 bases. This CDR3 is built from 15 residues. The trim removed 4 bases at V and 5 bases at J, leaving 9 bases unmatched. Per germline, CDR1 SGHNT and CDR2 YYREEE (reference sequence). Here the CDR3 reads CASSEGQGGVETQYF. DNA of the CDR3: TGTGCCAGCAGCGAGGGACAGGGTGGAGTGGAGACCCAGTACTTC.

The gene calls are TRBV5-1 and TRBJ2-1; TRBD1 agrees at 8 bases. Per germline, CDR1 SGHRS and CDR2 YFSETQ. V was clipped by 4 bases and J by 2 bases; unmatched bases: 5. The CDR3 extends over 15 amino acids. As DNA, the CDR3 is TGCGCCAGCAGCATTGGGACAGGAGCCTACAATGAGCAGTTCTTC. Translating gives CASSIGTGAYNEQFF.

The chain couples TRBV2 to TRBJ2-3; possible D gene TRBD1, 6 bases. The germline CDR1 and CDR2 sequences are SNHLY and FYNNEI. This CDR3 is 16 amino acids long. Trimming took off 5 bases at V and 0 bases at J, with 15 bases between the two ends. The CDR3, as DNA: TGTGCCAGCAGTACCGCGTTCAGGGGAAGCACAGATACGCAGTATTTT. Translation: CASSTAFRGSTDTQYF.

J is TRBJ1-1 and V is TRBV29-1, with D possibly being TRBD1 (5 bases). This CDR3 is 13 amino acids long. Trimming stripped 1 base from V and 1 base from J, with 7 bases between. The germline V gene has CDR1 SQVTM and CDR2 ANQGSEA. The CDR3 nucleotides read TGCAGCGTTGAAGGACAGAGGAACACTGAAGCTTTCTTT. Translating gives CSVEGQRNTEAFF.

This clone has a single count. J is TRBJ2-7 and V is TRBV6-1; D perhaps matches TRBD1 (6 bases). V was pared by 6 bases and J by 1 base, with 13 bases between. The CDR3 consists of 14 residues. Germline V CDR1 and CDR2: MNHNS, SASEGT. The CDR3 DNA reads as TGTGCCAGCAGGGTACCCACAGGGTCCTACGAGCAGTACTTC. This gives the protein CASRVPTGSYEQYF.

The rearrangement joins TRBV15 to TRBJ1-2; a possible D gene is TRBD1 (5 bases). Germline loops: CDR1 LNHNV, CDR2 YYDKDF (reference sequence). CDR3 size: 14 residues. V was clipped by 8 bases and J by 8 bases, with 21 bases between them. CDR3 sequence: CATAIEIGASGYTF. As DNA, the CDR3 is TGTGCCACCGCTATAGAGATAGGGGCGAGCGGCTACACCTTC.

The rearrangement uses TRBV6-5 and TRBJ2-1; 8 positions agree with TRBD2. V was clipped by 6 bases and J by 6 bases; unmatched bases: 10. CDR3 length: 15 residues. Germline V gene lookup returns CDR1 MNHEY and CDR2 SVGAGI. CDR3 sequence (DNA): TGTGCCAGCAGCCGGGGGTTAGCGGGGTCCAATGAGCAGTTCTTC. Protein: CASSRGLAGSNEQFF.

The J gene is TRBJ1-1, the V gene TRBV27, with D unclear. The germline V gene has CDR1 MNHEY and CDR2 SMNVEV (reference sequence). The CDR3 length is 14 residues. Trimming stripped 5 bases from V and 2 bases from J, with 12 bases between. The CDR3 nucleotides are TGTGCCAGCAGTACCCACCGGGGTAACACTGAAGCTTTCTTT. It yields the protein CASSTHRGNTEAFF.